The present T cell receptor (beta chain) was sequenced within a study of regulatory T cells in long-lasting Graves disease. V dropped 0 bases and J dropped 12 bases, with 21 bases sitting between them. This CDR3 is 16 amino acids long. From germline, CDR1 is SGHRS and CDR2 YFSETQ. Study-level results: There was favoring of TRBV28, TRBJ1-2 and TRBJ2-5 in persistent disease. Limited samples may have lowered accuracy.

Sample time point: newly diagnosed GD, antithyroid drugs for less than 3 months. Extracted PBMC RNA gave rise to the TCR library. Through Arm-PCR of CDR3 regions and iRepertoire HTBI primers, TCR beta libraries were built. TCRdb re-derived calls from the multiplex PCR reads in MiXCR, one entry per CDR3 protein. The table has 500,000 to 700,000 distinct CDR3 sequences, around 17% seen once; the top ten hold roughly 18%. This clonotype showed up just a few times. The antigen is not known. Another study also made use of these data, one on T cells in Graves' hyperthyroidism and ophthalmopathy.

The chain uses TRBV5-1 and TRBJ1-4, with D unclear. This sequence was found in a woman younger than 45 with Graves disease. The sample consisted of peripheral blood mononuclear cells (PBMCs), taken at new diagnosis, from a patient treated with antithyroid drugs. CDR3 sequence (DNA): TGCGCCAGCAGCTTGGCCTCAGATGGGCTCGGGAGAGAACTGTTTTTT. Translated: CASSLASDGLGRELFF.